Sequencing of this TCR beta chain was carried out in a study of shared clonotypes between healthy human individuals. For every subset, genomic DNA was evenly distributed across several immunoSEQ plates. Input per replicate PCR of unsorted PBMC was roughly 320 ng DNA, corresponding to about 30,000 T cell genomes. This table comes from immunoSEQ multiplex PCR, and its TCRdb copy is limited to in-frame clones, with some not included. The table has 450,000 to 500,000 clones, about 78% seen once. CDR1 is MDHEN and CDR2 is SYDVKM in the germline V gene. Trimming cost V 3 bases and J 2 bases; bases outside gene matches: 7. The CDR3 has 15 residues. This clone was found once.

The chain joins TRBV28 to TRBJ2-7; 7 nucleotides line up with TRBD2. This receptor was taken from a middle-aged woman in good health. Some clones in this sample may be carry-over from other donors' samples. The sequencing input was PBMCs. CDR3 protein: CASSLGLSVPYEQYF. The CDR3 DNA reads TGTGCCAGCAGTTTGGGACTATCCGTACCCTACGAGCAGTACTTC.